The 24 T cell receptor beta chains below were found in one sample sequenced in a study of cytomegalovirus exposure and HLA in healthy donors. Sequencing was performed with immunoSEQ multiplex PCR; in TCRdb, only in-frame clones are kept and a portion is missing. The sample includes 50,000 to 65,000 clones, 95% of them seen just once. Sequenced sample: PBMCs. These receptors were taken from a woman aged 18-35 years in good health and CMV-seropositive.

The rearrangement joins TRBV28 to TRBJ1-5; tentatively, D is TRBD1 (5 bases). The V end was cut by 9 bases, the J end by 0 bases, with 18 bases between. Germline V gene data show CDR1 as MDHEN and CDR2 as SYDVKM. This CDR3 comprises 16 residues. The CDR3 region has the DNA TGTGCCAGTCTAGGGGTCCCAGCCTATAGCAATCAGCCCCAGCATTTT. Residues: CASLGVPAYSNQPQHF.

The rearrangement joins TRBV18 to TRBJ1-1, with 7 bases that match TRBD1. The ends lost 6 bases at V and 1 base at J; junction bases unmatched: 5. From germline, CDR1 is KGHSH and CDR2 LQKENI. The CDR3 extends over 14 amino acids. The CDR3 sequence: CASSPGTENTEAFF. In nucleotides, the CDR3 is TGTGCCAGCTCCCCCGGGACAGAGAACACTGAAGCTTTCTTT.

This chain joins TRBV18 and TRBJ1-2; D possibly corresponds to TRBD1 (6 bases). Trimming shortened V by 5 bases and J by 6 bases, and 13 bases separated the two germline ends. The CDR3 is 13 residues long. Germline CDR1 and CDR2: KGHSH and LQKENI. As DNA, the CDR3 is TGTGCCAGCTCAACAGGGTTGTTGGATGGCTACACCTTC. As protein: CASSTGLLDGYTF. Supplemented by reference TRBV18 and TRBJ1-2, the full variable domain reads NAGVMQNPRHLVRRRGQEARLRCSPMKGHSHVYWYRQLPEEGLKFMVYLQKENIIDESGMPKERFSAEFPKEGPSILRIQQVVRGDSAAYFCASSTGLLDGYTFGSGTRLTVV.

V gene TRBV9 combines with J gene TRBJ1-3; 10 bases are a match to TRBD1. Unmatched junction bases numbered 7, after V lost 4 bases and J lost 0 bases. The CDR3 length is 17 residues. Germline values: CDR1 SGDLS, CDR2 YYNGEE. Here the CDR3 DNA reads TGTGCCAGCAGCCTCGGGACAGGGGCCCACTCTGGAAACACCATATATTTT. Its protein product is CASSLGTGAHSGNTIYF.

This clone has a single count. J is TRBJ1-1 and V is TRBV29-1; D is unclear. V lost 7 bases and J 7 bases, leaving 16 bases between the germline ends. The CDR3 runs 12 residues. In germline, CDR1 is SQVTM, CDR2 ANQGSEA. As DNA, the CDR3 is TGCAGCGCGCCGGGAGCCAAAGGTGAAGCTTTCTTT. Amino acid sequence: CSAPGAKGEAFF.

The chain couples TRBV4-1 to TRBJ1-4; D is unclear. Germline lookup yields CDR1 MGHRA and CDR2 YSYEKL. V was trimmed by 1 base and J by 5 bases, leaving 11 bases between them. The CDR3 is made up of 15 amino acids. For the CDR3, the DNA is TGCGCCAGCAGCCAAGGAACCAACCTAAATGAAAAACTGTTTTTT. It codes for CASSQGTNLNEKLFF.

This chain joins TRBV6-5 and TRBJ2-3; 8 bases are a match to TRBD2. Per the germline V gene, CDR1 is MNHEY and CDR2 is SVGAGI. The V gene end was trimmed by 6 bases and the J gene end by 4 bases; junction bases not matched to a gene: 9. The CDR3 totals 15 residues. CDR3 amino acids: CASRNRGGLSDTQYF. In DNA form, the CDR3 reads TGTGCCAGCAGAAACCGGGGGGGCCTGTCAGATACGCAGTATTTT.

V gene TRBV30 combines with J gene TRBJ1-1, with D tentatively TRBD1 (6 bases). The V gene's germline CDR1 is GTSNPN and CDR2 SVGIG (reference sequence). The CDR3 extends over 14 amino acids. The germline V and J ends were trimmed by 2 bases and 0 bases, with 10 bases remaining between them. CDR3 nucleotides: TGTGCCTGGAGTTATTGGGACATGAACACTGAAGCTTTCTTT. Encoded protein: CAWSYWDMNTEAFF.

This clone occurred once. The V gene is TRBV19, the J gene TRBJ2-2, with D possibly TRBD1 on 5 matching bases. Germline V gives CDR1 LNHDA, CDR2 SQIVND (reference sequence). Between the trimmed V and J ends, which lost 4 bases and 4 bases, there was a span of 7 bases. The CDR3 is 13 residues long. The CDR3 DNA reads TGTGCCAGTAGTACAGGGATCACCGGGGAGCTGTTTTTT. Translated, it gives CASSTGITGELFF.

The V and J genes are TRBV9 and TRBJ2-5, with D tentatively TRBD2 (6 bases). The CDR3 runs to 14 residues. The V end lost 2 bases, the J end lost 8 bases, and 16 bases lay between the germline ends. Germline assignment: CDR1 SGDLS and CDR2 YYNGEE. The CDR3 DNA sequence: TGTGCCAGCAGCGTCGCGGGGCAAAGAGATACCCAGTACTTC. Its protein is CASSVAGQRDTQYF.

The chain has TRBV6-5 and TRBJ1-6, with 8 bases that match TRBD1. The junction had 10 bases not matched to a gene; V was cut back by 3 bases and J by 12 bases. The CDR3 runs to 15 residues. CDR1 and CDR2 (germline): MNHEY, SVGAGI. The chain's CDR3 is CASSYRAGGALPLHF. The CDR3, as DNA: TGTGCCAGCAGTTATCGGGCAGGGGGCGCGTTACCCCTCCACTTT.

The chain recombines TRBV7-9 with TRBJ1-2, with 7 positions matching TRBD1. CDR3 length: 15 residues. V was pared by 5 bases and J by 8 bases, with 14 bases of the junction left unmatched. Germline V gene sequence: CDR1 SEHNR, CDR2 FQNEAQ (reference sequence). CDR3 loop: CASSQLDREVGGYTF. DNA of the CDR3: TGTGCCAGCAGCCAGCTAGACAGGGAGGTGGGAGGCTACACCTTC.

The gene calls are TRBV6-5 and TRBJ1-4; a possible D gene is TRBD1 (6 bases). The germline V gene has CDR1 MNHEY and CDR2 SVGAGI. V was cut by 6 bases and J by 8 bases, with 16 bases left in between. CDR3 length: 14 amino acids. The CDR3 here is CASRATGLREKLFF. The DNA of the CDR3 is TGTGCCAGCAGGGCTACAGGGTTGCGGGAAAAACTGTTTTTT.

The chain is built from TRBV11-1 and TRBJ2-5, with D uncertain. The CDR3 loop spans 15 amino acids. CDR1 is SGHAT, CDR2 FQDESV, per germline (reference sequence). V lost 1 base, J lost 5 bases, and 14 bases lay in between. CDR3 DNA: TGTGCCAGCAGCTTAGGGTCCAGCGTCGCGGAGACCCAGTACTTC. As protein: CASSLGSSVAETQYF.

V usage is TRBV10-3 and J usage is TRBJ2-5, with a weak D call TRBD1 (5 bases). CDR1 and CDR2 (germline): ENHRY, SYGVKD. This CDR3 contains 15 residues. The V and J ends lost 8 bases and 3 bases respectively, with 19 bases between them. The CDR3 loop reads CAISSPVSTEETQYF. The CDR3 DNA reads TGTGCCATCTCCTCCCCTGTATCGACAGAAGAGACCCAGTACTTC.

This CDR3 is CASTGDSASEQYF. CDR3 bases: TGTGCCAGCACGGGGGACTCCGCCAGCGAGCAGTACTTC. V gene TRBV5-6 combines with J gene TRBJ2-7, with a tentative D call TRBD2 (6 bases). The V gene lost 6 bases and the J gene lost 6 bases, with 16 bases spanning the gap. Germline lookup yields CDR1 SGHDT and CDR2 YYEEEE. CDR3 size: 13 residues.

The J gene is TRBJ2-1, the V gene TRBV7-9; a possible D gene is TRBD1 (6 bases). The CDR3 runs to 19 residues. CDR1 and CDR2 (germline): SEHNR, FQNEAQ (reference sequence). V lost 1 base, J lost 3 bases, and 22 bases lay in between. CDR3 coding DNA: TGTGCCAGCAGCTTAGAAGGGACAAGGCGGGCCACGAACTACAATGAGCAGTTCTTC. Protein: CASSLEGTRRATNYNEQFF.

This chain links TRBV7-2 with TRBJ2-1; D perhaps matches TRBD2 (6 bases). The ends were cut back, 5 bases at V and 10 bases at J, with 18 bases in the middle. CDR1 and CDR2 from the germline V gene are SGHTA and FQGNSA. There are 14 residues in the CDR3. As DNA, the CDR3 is TGTGCCAGCAGCCAGACTTCCCTAGCGACCGAGCAGTTCTTC. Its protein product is CASSQTSLATEQFF.

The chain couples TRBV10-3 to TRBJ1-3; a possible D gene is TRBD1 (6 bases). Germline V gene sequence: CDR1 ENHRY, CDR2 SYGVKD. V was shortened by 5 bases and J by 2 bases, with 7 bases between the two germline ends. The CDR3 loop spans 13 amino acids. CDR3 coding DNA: TGTGCCATCAGTCAGGGGCCTGGAAACACCATATATTTT. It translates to CAISQGPGNTIYF.

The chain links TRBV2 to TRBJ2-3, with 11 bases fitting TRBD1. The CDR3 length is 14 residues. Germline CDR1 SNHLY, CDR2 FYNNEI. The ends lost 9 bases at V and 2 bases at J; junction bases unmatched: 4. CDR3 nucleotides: TGTGCCAGGGGACAGGGGGGGTTCACAGATACGCAGTATTTT. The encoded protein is CARGQGGFTDTQYF.

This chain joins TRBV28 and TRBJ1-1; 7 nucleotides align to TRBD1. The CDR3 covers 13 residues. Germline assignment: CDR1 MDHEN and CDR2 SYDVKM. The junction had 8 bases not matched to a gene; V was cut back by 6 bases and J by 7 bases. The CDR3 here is CASRFRRDSEAFF. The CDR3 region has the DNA TGTGCCAGCAGGTTTCGCCGGGACAGTGAAGCTTTCTTT.

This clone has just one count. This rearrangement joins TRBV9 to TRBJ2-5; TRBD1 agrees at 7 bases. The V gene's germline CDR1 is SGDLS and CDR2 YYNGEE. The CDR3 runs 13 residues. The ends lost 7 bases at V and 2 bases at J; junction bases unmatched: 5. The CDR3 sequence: CASGDSTQETQYF. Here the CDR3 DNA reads TGTGCCAGCGGGGACAGTACTCAAGAGACCCAGTACTTC.

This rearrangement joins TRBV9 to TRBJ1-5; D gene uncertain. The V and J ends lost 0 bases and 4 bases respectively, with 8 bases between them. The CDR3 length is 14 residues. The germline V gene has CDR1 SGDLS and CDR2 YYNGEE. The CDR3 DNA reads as TGTGCCAGCAGCGTAGGTCCCGAGAATCAGCCCCAGCATTTT. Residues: CASSVGPENQPQHF.

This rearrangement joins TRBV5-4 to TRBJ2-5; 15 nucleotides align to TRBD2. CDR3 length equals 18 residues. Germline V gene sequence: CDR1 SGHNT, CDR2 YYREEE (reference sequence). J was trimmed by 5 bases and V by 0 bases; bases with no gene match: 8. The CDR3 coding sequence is TGTGCCAGCAGCTTGGGGACTAGCGGGAGGGGTTGGGCGGAGACCCAGTACTTC. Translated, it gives CASSLGTSGRGWAETQYF.